This entry lists 27 T cell receptor beta chains sequenced from one sample in a study of high-grade serous ovarian cancer treatment subgroups. Tumor samples were obtained before definitive surgery or chemotherapy. The method was immunoSEQ multiplex PCR; TCRdb's version includes in-frame clones alone and lacks a portion of them. The data hold about 2,300 clones, with about 80% observed a single time. Sequencing was carried out using tumor tissue. Receptors originate from a human donor with high-grade serous ovarian cancer.

The chain joins TRBV6-6 to TRBJ1-2, with 8 bases matching TRBD1. Germline trimming cut 6 bases from V and 7 bases from J; bases unmatched to any gene: 10. This CDR3 spans 14 amino acids. CDR1 MNHNY and CDR2 SVGAGI come from the germline V gene (reference sequence). The CDR3 loop reads CASSPPTGDVGYTF. CDR3 in DNA: TGTGCCAGCAGCCCTCCGACAGGGGACGTTGGCTACACCTTC.

CDR3 sequence (DNA): TGTGCCAGCAGTTTTGGGGGCTCCTACGAGCAGTACGTC. Translation gives CASSFGGSYEQYV. The rearrangement links TRBV25-1 to TRBJ2-7; D tentatively reads TRBD1 or TRBD2 (5 bases each). The CDR3 consists of 13 residues. V was pared by 5 bases and J by 0 bases, with 8 bases between. Germline loops: CDR1 MGHDK, CDR2 SYGVNS.

In this sample, this clone turned up a few times. V usage is TRBV5-4 and J usage is TRBJ2-3; 9 bases fit TRBD2. V lost 6 bases, J lost 4 bases, and 3 bases stayed unmatched. Per the germline V gene, CDR1 is SGHNT and CDR2 is YYREEE (reference sequence). The CDR3 consists of 13 residues. The CDR3 region has the DNA TGTGCCAGCATGGAGCGGGGGGCAGATACGCAGTATTTT. The encoded protein is CASMERGADTQYF.

J is TRBJ2-2 and V is TRBV5-1; 9 bases agree with TRBD1. The CDR3 is 15 residues long. Germline V gene sequence: CDR1 SGHRS, CDR2 YFSETQ. After removal of 4 bases from V and 7 bases from J, the junction contained 8 bases not matched to a gene. The DNA for the CDR3 is TGCGCCAGCAGCCTGGGACAGGGTAACGTCGGGGAGCTGTTTTTT. Translating it yields CASSLGQGNVGELFF.

This chain joins TRBV7-6 and TRBJ1-1; 9 nucleotides agree with TRBD1. CDR3 size: 14 residues. The junction had 7 bases not matched to a gene; V was cut back by 5 bases and J by 6 bases. Germline CDR1 reads SGHVS; CDR2 reads FNYEAQ. CDR3 amino acids: CASSPTGGVSEAFF. The CDR3 DNA reads TGTGCCAGCAGCCCGACAGGGGGAGTCTCTGAAGCTTTCTTT.

Comments on this clone: A clone one base away is much larger, so this may be a read error. Other DNA sequences of this sample code for an identical CDR3. The J gene is TRBJ1-5, the V gene TRBV11-3; D ambiguous. The CDR3 covers 15 residues. The V end lost 5 bases, the J end lost 4 bases, and 15 bases lay between the germline ends. The V gene's germline CDR1 is SGHNT and CDR2 YENEEA. This chain's CDR3 is CASSPETESNQPQHF. CDR3 in DNA: TGTGCCAGCAGCCCCGAGACGGAGTCTAATCAGCCCCAGCATTTT.

V gene TRBV7-2 combines with J gene TRBJ1-3; no firm D call. This CDR3 has 14 residues. From germline, CDR1 is SGHTA and CDR2 FQGNSA. V lost 1 base and J 0 bases, leaving 4 bases between the germline ends. CDR3 coding DNA: TGTGCCAGCAGCTTAGACTACTCTGGAAACACCATATATTTT. It encodes CASSLDYSGNTIYF.

The chain links TRBV13 to TRBJ1-2, with 9 positions matching TRBD1. This CDR3 region has 14 residues. Germline-derived CDR1 and CDR2 are PRHDT and FYEKMQ (reference sequence). Unmatched junction bases numbered 5, after V lost 2 bases and J lost 7 bases. CDR3: CASSLRQGEGGYTF. The DNA of the CDR3 is TGTGCCAGCAGCTTACGACAGGGGGAAGGTGGCTACACCTTC.

This clone was counted a few times. This rearrangement joins TRBV7-9 to TRBJ1-4; D unresolved. The CDR3 contains 15 residues. Between the trimmed V and J ends, which lost 5 bases and 0 bases, there was a span of 10 bases. Germline CDR1 and CDR2: SEHNR and FQNEAQ (reference sequence). CDR3 amino acids: CASSLPSSTNEKLFF. The CDR3 region has the DNA TGTGCCAGCAGCCTTCCCTCCTCAACTAATGAAAAACTGTTTTTT.

This chain uses TRBV7-2 with TRBJ1-5; D is unclear. The ends were cut back, 1 base at V and 8 bases at J, with 15 bases in the middle. CDR1 is SGHTA, CDR2 FQGNSA, per germline. CDR3 length: 15 amino acids. The DNA of the CDR3 is TGTGCCAGCAGCTTAGGGGCCGGGCTGCTGGAGCCCCAGCATTTT. This sequence encodes CASSLGAGLLEPQHF.

This chain uses TRBV10-1 with TRBJ1-3, with D perhaps TRBD1 (6 bases). CDR3 size: 18 residues. From germline, CDR1 is WNHNN and CDR2 SYGVQD (reference sequence). V was pared by 8 bases and J by 0 bases, with 23 bases between. The CDR3 coding sequence is TGCGCCAGCTTGACAGGTCCTCCCAAGTCCTACTCTGGAAACACCATATATTTT. This codes for CASLTGPPKSYSGNTIYF.

This clone was counted between two and nine times. The gene calls are TRBV6-4 and TRBJ2-1; D may be TRBD2 (7 bases). Trimming pared 3 bases from V and 8 bases from J, leaving 23 bases between. Per the germline V gene, CDR1 is MRHNA and CDR2 is SNTAGT. There are 17 residues in the CDR3. The CDR3 sequence is CASSESLSRGAGDEQFF. The CDR3 DNA follows: TGTGCCAGCAGTGAGAGCCTTTCACGGGGGGCGGGGGATGAGCAGTTCTTC.

This clone was picked up a small number of times. The chain has TRBV19 and TRBJ1-2; D remains ambiguous. With 9 bases removed from V and 6 bases from J, the gap between germline ends came to 17 bases. CDR1 and CDR2 from the germline V gene are LNHDA and SQIVND (reference sequence). This CDR3 spans 13 amino acids. The CDR3 loop reads CASRTLGFDGYTF. The CDR3 DNA follows: TGTGCCAGCCGGACTTTGGGGTTCGATGGCTACACCTTC.

This chain joins TRBV25-1 and TRBJ1-2; 9 nucleotides line up with TRBD1. The CDR3 is made up of 14 amino acids. Unmatched junction bases numbered 6, after V lost 1 base and J lost 9 bases. Germline V gene lookup returns CDR1 MGHDK and CDR2 SYGVNS. The CDR3 DNA follows: TGTGCCAGCAGTGAATTCCGGGACAGGGTGAGCTACACCTTC. This codes for CASSEFRDRVSYTF.

The chain uses TRBV28 and TRBJ2-2; D perhaps matches TRBD2 (6 bases). There are 16 residues in the CDR3. V dropped 6 bases and J dropped 4 bases, with 18 bases sitting between them. Per the germline V gene, CDR1 is MDHEN and CDR2 is SYDVKM. CDR3 DNA: TGTGCCAGCAGACGGGGCGGAGGGATTGGCACCGGGGAGCTGTTTTTT. Protein sequence: CASRRGGGIGTGELFF.

The V gene is TRBV9, the J gene TRBJ2-2; 10 nucleotides line up with TRBD2. Germline V lookup: CDR1 SGDLS, CDR2 YYNGEE. This CDR3 region has 15 residues. V lost 5 bases, J lost 6 bases, and 7 bases stayed unmatched. CDR3 residues: CASSISGGGSGELFF. DNA for the CDR3: TGTGCCAGCAGTATCAGCGGGGGGGGGTCCGGGGAGCTGTTTTTT.

This clone showed up just a few times. The rearrangement uses TRBV7-9 and TRBJ1-2; D gene ambiguous. CDR3 length: 13 residues. V dropped 5 bases and J dropped 4 bases, with 11 bases sitting between them. Germline loops: CDR1 SEHNR, CDR2 FQNEAQ (reference sequence). The DNA of the CDR3 is TGTGCCAGCAGCGCATGGAAGACCTATGGCTACACCTTC. This gives the protein CASSAWKTYGYTF.

About this clone itself: Other DNA sequences in the same sample also yield this CDR3. V usage is TRBV19 and J usage is TRBJ2-2, with TRBD2 as a possible D gene (6 bases). V lost 4 bases and J lost 0, with 6 bases in between. Germline V gene sequence: CDR1 LNHDA, CDR2 SQIVND (reference sequence). The CDR3 runs to 14 residues. CDR3 loop: CASSRGANTGELFF. The CDR3 region has the DNA TGTGCCAGTAGTAGGGGGGCGAACACCGGGGAGCTGTTTTTT.

The rearrangement uses TRBV5-1 and TRBJ1-6; 9 positions match TRBD1. Trimming removed 4 bases from V and 2 bases from J; junction bases left unmatched: 4. The CDR3 is 16 amino acids. Germline lookup yields CDR1 SGHRS and CDR2 YFSETQ. The CDR3 sequence is CASSGDRVTYNSPLHF. CDR3 DNA: TGCGCCAGCAGCGGGGACAGGGTTACCTATAATTCACCCCTCCACTTT. The variable domain in full, with the rest retrieved from reference TRBV5-1 and TRBJ1-6, is KAGVTQTPRYLIKTRGQQVTLSCSPISGHRSVSWYQQTPGQGLQFLFEYFSETQRNKGNFPGRFSGRQFSNSRSEMNVSTLELGDSALYLCASSGDRVTYNSPLHFGNGTRLTVT.

This chain joins TRBV7-9 and TRBJ2-1, with no clear D. V lost 3 bases and J 5 bases, leaving 14 bases between the germline ends. Germline loops: CDR1 SEHNR, CDR2 FQNEAQ (reference sequence). This CDR3 region has 15 residues. The CDR3 region has the DNA TGTGCCAGCAGCTTTTCAAACAAACGAAACAATGAGCAGTTCTTC. It translates to CASSFSNKRNNEQFF.

Only a few counts were recorded for this clone. The chain carries TRBV6-4 and TRBJ1-1; D not resolved. Germline CDR1 is MRHNA and CDR2 is SNTAGT. The CDR3 has 13 amino acids. Deletions cut 5 bases from V and 1 base from J, with 8 bases between. CDR3 in DNA: TGTGCCAGCAGTCGCTCGGAGAACACTGAAGCTTTCTTT. It codes for CASSRSENTEAFF.

V is TRBV5-1 and J is TRBJ2-6; 7 bases map to TRBD1. The CDR3 is 15 amino acids. Unmatched junction bases numbered 2, after V lost 4 bases and J lost 1 base. Germline V gene lookup returns CDR1 SGHRS and CDR2 YFSETQ. The CDR3 region is CASSTGQSGANVLTF. CDR3 nucleotides: TGCGCCAGCAGCACGGGACAGTCTGGGGCCAACGTCCTGACTTTC.

The J gene is TRBJ1-6, the V gene TRBV28; D might be TRBD1 (5 bases). The V gene lost 4 bases and the J gene lost 7 bases, with 17 bases spanning the gap. CDR1 and CDR2 (germline): MDHEN, SYDVKM. This CDR3 has 16 amino acids. The CDR3 DNA follows: TGTGCCAGCAGTTCCCCAGGGACGGGGCCCAATTCACCCCTCCACTTT. This gives the protein CASSSPGTGPNSPLHF.

This chain links TRBV7-8 with TRBJ2-3, with D possibly being TRBD2 (5 bases). Germline V CDR1 and CDR2: SGHVS, FQNEAQ. This CDR3 is built from 15 residues. V lost 1 base to trimming and J lost 2 bases, with 10 bases between them. The CDR3 is CASSLGLANTDTQYF. CDR3 coding DNA: TGTGCCAGCAGCTTAGGATTAGCGAACACAGATACGCAGTATTTT.

In its sample, this clone was seen a few times. The gene calls are TRBV5-8 and TRBJ1-1, with 7 bases fitting TRBD1. CDR1 is SGHTS and CDR2 is YDEGEE in the germline V gene. V shed 4 bases and J 0 bases; nucleotides not matched to a gene: 6. There are 15 residues in the CDR3. The CDR3 nucleotides read TGTGCCAGCAGCCATGCTGACAGGGTGAACACTGAAGCTTTCTTT. It translates to CASSHADRVNTEAFF. Supplemented by reference TRBV5-8 and TRBJ1-1, the full variable domain reads EAGVTQSPTHLIKTRGQQATLRCSPISGHTSVYWYQQALGLGLQFLLWYDEGEERNRGNFPPRFSGRQFPNYSSELNVNALELEDSALYLCASSHADRVNTEAFFGQGTRLTVV.

The table lists this clone with a few counts. The chain uses TRBV7-2 and TRBJ2-3; D might be TRBD2 (5 bases). This CDR3 spans 16 amino acids. CDR1 is SGHTA and CDR2 is FQGNSA in the germline V gene. Trimming stripped 5 bases from V and 0 bases from J, with 15 bases between. The CDR3 DNA follows: TGTGCCAGCAGCCACCGTCTAGCAGCTAGCACAGATACGCAGTATTTT. Encoded protein: CASSHRLAASTDTQYF.

This sequence joins TRBV9 and TRBJ2-3; tentatively, D is TRBD2 (6 bases). V was pared by 4 bases and J by 0 bases, with 12 bases between. The CDR3 runs to 15 residues. Germline values: CDR1 SGDLS, CDR2 YYNGEE. The CDR3 nucleotides are TGTGCCAGCAGCCTCGGGGGAGTTAGCACAGATACGCAGTATTTT. It translates to CASSLGGVSTDTQYF.